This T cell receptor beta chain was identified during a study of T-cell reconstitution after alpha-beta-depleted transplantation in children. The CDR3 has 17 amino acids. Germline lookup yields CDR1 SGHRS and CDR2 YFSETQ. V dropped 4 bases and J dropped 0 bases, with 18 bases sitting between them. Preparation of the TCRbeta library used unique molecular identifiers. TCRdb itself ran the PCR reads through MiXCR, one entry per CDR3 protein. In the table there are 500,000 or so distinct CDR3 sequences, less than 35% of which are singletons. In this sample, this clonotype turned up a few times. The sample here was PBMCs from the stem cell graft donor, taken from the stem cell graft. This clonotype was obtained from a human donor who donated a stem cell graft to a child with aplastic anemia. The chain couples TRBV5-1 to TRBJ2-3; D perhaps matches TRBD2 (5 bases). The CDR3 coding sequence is TGCGCCAGCAGCCCAGAACCGGGAACTATAAGCACAGATACGCAGTATTTT. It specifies CASSPEPGTISTDTQYF.